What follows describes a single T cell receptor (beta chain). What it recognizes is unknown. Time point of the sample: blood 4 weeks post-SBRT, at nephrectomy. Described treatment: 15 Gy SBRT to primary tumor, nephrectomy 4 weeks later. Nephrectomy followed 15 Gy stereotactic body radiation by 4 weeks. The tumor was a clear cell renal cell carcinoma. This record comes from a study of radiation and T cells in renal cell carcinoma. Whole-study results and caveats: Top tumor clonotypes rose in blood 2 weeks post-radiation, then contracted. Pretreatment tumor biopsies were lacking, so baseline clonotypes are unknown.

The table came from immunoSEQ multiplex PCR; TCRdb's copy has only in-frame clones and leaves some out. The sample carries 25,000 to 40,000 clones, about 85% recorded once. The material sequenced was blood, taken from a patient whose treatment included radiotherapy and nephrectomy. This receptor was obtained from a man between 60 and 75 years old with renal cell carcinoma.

CDR3 in DNA: TGTGCCAGTAGTAGTTTCTACGAGCAGTACTTC. Its translation is CASSSFYEQYF. The chain employs TRBV19 and TRBJ2-7; D remains unclear. Germline CDR1 and CDR2: LNHDA and SQIVND (reference sequence). V was shortened by 4 bases and J by 3 bases, with 4 bases between the two germline ends. CDR3 length: 11 amino acids.